This T cell receptor beta chain was found in a study of PD-1 blockade in classical Hodgkin lymphoma. Study results and caveats: It was among complete responders that baseline diversity resembled that of newly diagnosed patients. Baseline TCR diversity was reportedly lower in newly diagnosed patients than in healthy donors. It was reported as lower still in relapsed/refractory patients.

Every one of the patients relapsed after autologous stem cell transplantation (brentuximab vedotin exposure was variable). Magnetic negative selection was used to purify CD8+ T cells from thawed PBMCs. Produced via immunoSEQ multiplex PCR; TCRdb's table is partial and in-frame only. The sample contains roughly 11,000 clones, about four fifths of which appear only once. Germline CDR1 and CDR2: MNHNS and SASEGT. V shed 7 bases and J 3 bases; nucleotides not matched to a gene: 12. The CDR3 length is 15 residues. This clone is large within its sample. Its antigen is as yet unknown. Sequencing was performed on CD8+ T cells from blood, taken at baseline. V is TRBV6-1 and J is TRBJ2-7; 7 bases agree with TRBD2. The sequence was obtained from a human donor with classical Hodgkin lymphoma. The CDR3 coding sequence is TGTGCCAGCAAGGTTTCGGCTAGCGGCCTCTACGAGCAGTACTTC. Translation gives CASKVSASGLYEQYF.